The source of this T cell receptor (beta chain) is a study of post-analysis software for immune sequencing data. Unique molecular identifiers were carried by the TCR beta cDNA libraries. TCRdb recomputed calls from the PCR reads with MiXCR, one row per CDR3 protein. Of 600,000 to 750,000 distinct CDR3 sequences detected, more than 50% appear once; the ten largest clones hold approximately 10%. Study-wide results and limits: The five TRBV segments detected at higher frequency in patients than in controls included TRBV5-6, TRBV5-1 and TRBV20-1.

The CDR3 length is 14 residues. V dropped 2 bases and J dropped 9; count of bases not matched to a gene: 5. Germline-derived CDR1 and CDR2 are MNHNS and SASEGT. Of note for this clonotype: Its antigen is not known.

J is TRBJ2-4 and V is TRBV6-1; 9 bases are a match to TRBD1. This TCR was recovered from a girl aged 2 to 9 with multiple sclerosis. The sequenced sample consisted of blood. In DNA, the CDR3 is TGTGCCAGCAGTGAACCGGGACAGGGAATCATTCAGTACTTC. Its translation is CASSEPGQGIIQYF.